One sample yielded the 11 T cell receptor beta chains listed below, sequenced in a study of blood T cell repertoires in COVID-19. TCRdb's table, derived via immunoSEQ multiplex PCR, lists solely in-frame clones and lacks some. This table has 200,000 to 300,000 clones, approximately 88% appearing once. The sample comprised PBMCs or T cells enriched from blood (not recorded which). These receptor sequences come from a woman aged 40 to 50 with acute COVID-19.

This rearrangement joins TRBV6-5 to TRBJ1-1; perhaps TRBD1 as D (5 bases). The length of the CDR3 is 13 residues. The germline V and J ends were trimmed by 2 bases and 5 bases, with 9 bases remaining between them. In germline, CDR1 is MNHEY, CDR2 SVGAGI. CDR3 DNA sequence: TGTGCCAGCAGTTACCGGGGACTAACTGAAGCTTTCTTT. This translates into CASSYRGLTEAFF.

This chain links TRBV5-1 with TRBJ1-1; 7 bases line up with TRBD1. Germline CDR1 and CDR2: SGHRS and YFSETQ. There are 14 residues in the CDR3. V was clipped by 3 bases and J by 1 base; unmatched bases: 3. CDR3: CASSYTGENTEAFF. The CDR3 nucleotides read TGCGCCAGCAGCTATACAGGGGAGAACACTGAAGCTTTCTTT. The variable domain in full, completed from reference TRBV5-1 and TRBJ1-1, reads KAGVTQTPRYLIKTRGQQVTLSCSPISGHRSVSWYQQTPGQGLQFLFEYFSETQRNKGNFPGRFSGRQFSNSRSEMNVSTLELGDSALYLCASSYTGENTEAFFGQGTRLTVV.

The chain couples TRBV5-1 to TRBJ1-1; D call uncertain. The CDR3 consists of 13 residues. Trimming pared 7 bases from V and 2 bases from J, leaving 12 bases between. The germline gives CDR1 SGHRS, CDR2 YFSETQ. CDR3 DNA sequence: TGCGCCAGCTCCGGGCGGGGTAACACTGAAGCTTTCTTT. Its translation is CASSGRGNTEAFF.

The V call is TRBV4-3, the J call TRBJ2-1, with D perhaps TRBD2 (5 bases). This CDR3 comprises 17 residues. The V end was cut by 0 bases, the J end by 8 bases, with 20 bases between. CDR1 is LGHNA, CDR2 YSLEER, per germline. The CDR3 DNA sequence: TGCGCCAGCAGCCAAGAGATCGGAGTCTTCAGGCGGGATGAGCAGTTCTTC. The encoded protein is CASSQEIGVFRRDEQFF.

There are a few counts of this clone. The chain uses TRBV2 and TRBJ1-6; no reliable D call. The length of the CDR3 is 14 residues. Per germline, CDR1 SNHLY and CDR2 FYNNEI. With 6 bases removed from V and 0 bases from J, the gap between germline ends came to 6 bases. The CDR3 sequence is CASRQSSYNSPLHF. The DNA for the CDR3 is TGTGCCAGCAGACAGAGCTCCTATAATTCACCCCTCCACTTT.

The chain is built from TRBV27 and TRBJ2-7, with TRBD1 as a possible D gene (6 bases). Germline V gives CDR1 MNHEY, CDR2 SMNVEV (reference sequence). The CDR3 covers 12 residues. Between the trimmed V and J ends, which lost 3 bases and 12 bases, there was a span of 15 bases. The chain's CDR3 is CASSFPPGELYF. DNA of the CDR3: TGTGCCAGCAGTTTCCCTCCAGGGGAATTGTACTTC.

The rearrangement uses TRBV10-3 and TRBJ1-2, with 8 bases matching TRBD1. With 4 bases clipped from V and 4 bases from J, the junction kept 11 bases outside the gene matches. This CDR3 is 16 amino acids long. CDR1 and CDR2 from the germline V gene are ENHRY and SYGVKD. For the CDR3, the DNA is TGTGCCATCAGTGCAGCCGGGACAGGCGATGCCTATGGCTACACCTTC. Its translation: CAISAAGTGDAYGYTF.

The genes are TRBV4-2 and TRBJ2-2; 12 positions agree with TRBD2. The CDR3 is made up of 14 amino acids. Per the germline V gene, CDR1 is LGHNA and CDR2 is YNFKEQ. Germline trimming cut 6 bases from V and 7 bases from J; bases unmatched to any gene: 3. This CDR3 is CASSLLAGGGELFF. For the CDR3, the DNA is TGTGCCAGCAGTCTACTAGCGGGGGGCGGGGAGCTGTTTTTT.

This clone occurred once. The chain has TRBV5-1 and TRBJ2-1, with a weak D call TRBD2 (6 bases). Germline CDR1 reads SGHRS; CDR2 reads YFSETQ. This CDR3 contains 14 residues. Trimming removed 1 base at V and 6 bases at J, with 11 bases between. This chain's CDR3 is CASSLNSGSNEQFF. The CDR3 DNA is TGCGCCAGCAGCTTGAATAGCGGATCCAATGAGCAGTTCTTC.

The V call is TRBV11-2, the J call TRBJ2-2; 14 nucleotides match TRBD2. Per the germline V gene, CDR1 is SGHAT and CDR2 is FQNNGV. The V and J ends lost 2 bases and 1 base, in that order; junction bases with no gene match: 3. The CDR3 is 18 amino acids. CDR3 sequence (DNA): TGTGCCAGCAGCTTAAGACTAGCGGGGGGGTTGAACACCGGGGAGCTGTTTTTT. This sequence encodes CASSLRLAGGLNTGELFF.

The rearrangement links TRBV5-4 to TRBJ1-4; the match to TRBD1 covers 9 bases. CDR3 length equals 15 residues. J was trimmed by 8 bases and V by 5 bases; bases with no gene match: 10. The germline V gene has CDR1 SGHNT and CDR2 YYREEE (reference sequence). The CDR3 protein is CASSSTGTGFEKLFF. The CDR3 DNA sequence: TGTGCCAGCAGTTCCACCGGGACAGGGTTCGAAAAACTGTTTTTT.